The 2 T cell receptor beta chains reported below all come from one sample, sequenced in a study of HIV-infected patients and healthy controls. Reverse transcription used around 500 ng RNA and constant-region primers for alpha and beta. Alpha and beta chain libraries were made separately by chain-specific third strand synthesis with multiplexing indices. TCRdb analysed the 5' RACE reads with MiXCR anew, one entry per CDR3 protein. The sample includes 5,500 or so distinct CDR3 sequences, about 10% seen only once; the top ten take around 22%. Follow-up blood was drawn about 14 weeks, roughly three months, after antiretroviral therapy began. All unsorted peripheral T cells were captured because whole blood was used without fractionation. The specimen comprised blood, sampled during antiretroviral therapy. These receptors were taken from an adult with HIV infection.

By frequency in the sample, this clonotype is medium-sized (0.01 to 0.1%). This rearrangement joins TRBV19 to TRBJ2-4; 12 bases map to TRBD2. This CDR3 spans 17 amino acids. The germline V gene encodes CDR1 LNHDA and CDR2 SQIVND (reference sequence). The V segment lost 5 bases and the J segment 5 bases; nucleotides outside the gene matches: 10. CDR3 DNA sequence: TGTGCCAGTAGTCCCGGCACTAGCGGGAGGATGGAAAACATTCAGTACTTC. It translates to CASSPGTSGRMENIQYF. Filled out from reference TRBV19 and TRBJ2-4, the complete variable domain reads DGGITQSPKYLFRKEGQNVTLSCEQNLNHDAMYWYRQDPGQGLRLIYYSQIVNDFQKGDIAEGYSVSREKKESFPLTVTSAQKNPTAFYLCASSPGTSGRMENIQYFGAGTRLSVL.

The chain combines TRBV6-6 with TRBJ2-5; the match to TRBD1 covers 7 bases. Germline V lookup: CDR1 MNHNY, CDR2 SVGAGI (reference sequence). This CDR3 has 14 amino acids. J was trimmed by 1 base and V by 2 bases; bases with no gene match: 1. As DNA, the CDR3 is TGTGCCAGCAGTTACACAGGGGTCCAAGAGACCCAGTACTTC. Its translation: CASSYTGVQETQYF.